This TCR beta chain was identified in a study of cytomegalovirus exposure and HLA in healthy donors (dated by TCRdb to the late 2010s). Regarding the complete study: In an earlier analysis of 587 of the donors, about 260 Gb of sequence data and 100 million or so unique TCR beta sequences from approximately 180 million T cells were reported. In an earlier analysis of a few hundred of the donors, high-throughput TCR beta sequencing was used to judge whether each TCR beta V gene segment behaved as functional or pseudogenic. Donor age, sex, ethnicity and CMV serostatus were compiled alongside the repertoire data. HLA typing covered class I and class II loci at four-digit resolution. The T cell repertoires of some 700 subjects were profiled by immunosequencing and related to cytomegalovirus serostatus. In a later analysis, previously published TCR beta repertoires from hundreds of donors were re-analyzed and high-resolution HLA genotyping was added so that TCR occurrence patterns could be studied. Of the approximately 400 genotyped donors, more than 75% were placed in the genetic ancestry cluster associated with self-reported Caucasian donors. Around 330 gigabases of sequencing data and around 80 million unique TCR sequences made up an early release that covered some 640 HLA-typed donors. The number of donors typed differed by locus, with roughly 629-640 for A, B, C, DRB1 and DQB1, more than 500 for DQA1, 606 for DPA1, and some 450 for DPB1. The later analysis used no new phenotypic data to find candidate immune exposures, relying instead on TCR beta sequences and their occurrence across donors. High-throughput TCR immunosequencing, statistical association of individual TCRs with disease status, and machine learning were combined to predict cytomegalovirus infection status. The study aimed to test whether cataloging public T cell receptors could reveal signatures of past pathogen exposure. Besides the first cohort of around 700 subjects, a separate validation cohort made up of 90 to 150 different subjects was used. All discovery cohort repertoires had been generated using a single sequencing platform. Among roughly 370 genotyped donors of the cohort, an average of 235,054 unique TCR beta nucleotide sequences were sequenced per donor, around 20% of them non-productive. A later genetic analysis took genome-wide SNP genotypes for about three fifths of the 666 donors and used that subset as a discovery cohort. A handful of DR-DQ haplotypes were handled as single units for association and clustering because linkage in the cohort was strong.

This clone has only a few counts. The antigen this receptor binds is unknown. Qualities for individual bases were not recorded, and no much larger clone is one base off. Receptor amplification or capture employed the immunoSEQ multiplex PCR assay. A mixture of 60 forward primers for TCR Vbeta segments and 13 reverse primers for TCR Jbeta segments was used in the multiplex PCR. The CDR3 region of rearranged TCR beta genes was amplified from genomic DNA by a multiplex PCR assay. Amplified TCR beta libraries were sequenced as 87-base-pair reads on the Illumina HiSeq System. In the authors' own workflow: In a later analysis, some 80 million unique TCR beta chains were counted across the roughly 670 repertoires, and roughly 11 million of these chains were shared by at least two donors. Raw reads were error-corrected and collapsed into unique sequences by a nearest-neighbor algorithm in which closely related sequences were merged to remove PCR and sequencing errors. V, D and J gene segments were assigned by aligning CDR3 sequences to IMGT reference sequences. Each retained sequence needed at least a six-nucleotide match to both a V gene segment and a J gene segment. A rearrangement was called productive if the CDR3 had no stop codons and remained in frame with V and J, and every other rearrangement was called non-productive. CDR3 was defined by IMGT convention, running from the second conserved V-encoded cysteine to the conserved J-encoded phenylalanine. The earlier analysis of more than 450 of the donors excluded sequences that lacked an unambiguous match to a single V gene segment. In an earlier analysis of 587 of the donors, a V segment was called functional when productive rearrangements were above 56.7%, and segregating when the standard deviation between donors exceeded 5%. To diagnose cytomegalovirus status from the catalog of TCR beta chain sequences, a statistical classification framework was built. V and J gene assignment, in a later analysis, came from comparing TCR nucleotide sequences with IMGT/GENE-DB human TR gene sequences. The TCRdist pipeline was used in a later analysis to assign CDR3 sequences and most-parsimonious VDJ recombination scenarios. A later analysis defined each TCR beta chain by its CDR3 amino acid sequence plus V-gene family, and excluded reads lacking a unique V-gene family. A later analysis removed 500 to 650 highly shared, low-generation-probability nucleotide sequences to deal with suspected cross-contamination and a sequencing artifact. In a later analysis, a clonal expansion index for each public chain was calculated from normalized within-repertoire ranks of inferred template counts. In a later analysis, generation probabilities were computed with a VDJ recombination model fitted to out-of-frame rearrangements, and the resulting probabilities were checked against IGoR. A later analysis scored TCR-TCR, TCR-HLA and TCR-CMV co-occurrence with hypergeometric tests, applying a repertoire-size bias correction to TCR pairs. To estimate false discovery rates, a later analysis permuted the HLA or CMV assignments 20 times. In a later analysis, co-occurring TCRs were grouped with DBSCAN, and TCRdist sequence similarity was added when clustering was performed within HLA-allele-positive subsets. Repertoires with fewer than 30,000 or more than 120,000 public chains were left out of co-occurrence clustering, as were about five repertoires with anomalous nucleotide sharing. TCRdb took over this immuneACCESS table, retaining in-frame rearrangements with V and J assigned. Such tables are incomplete; in checked studies, under half of the missing clones stem from an unresolved V gene, and the remainder is unexplained. Clonal size and the V and J genes are those of that table, whereas D and trimming came from the DNA. Counted in this sample were 90,000 to 120,000 clones; around 73% of them appeared once. The top ten hold 6.5% to 8.5% of the sample.

In total, approximately 700 healthy bone marrow donors made up the cohort. Cohort members were all nominally healthy when sampled, although unrecorded immune exposures were likely present. The donor tested CMV seronegative, placing the donor among the approximately 360 seronegative members of the cohort. A peripheral blood sample was collected from each donor, and TCR beta sequencing was performed on peripheral blood mononuclear cells. Genomic DNA extraction from the blood cell samples was performed with the Qiagen DNeasy Blood Extraction Kit. Broader findings and caveats from the paper: Compared with the roughly 710-donor mean, donors in an Asian-associated ancestry cluster had fewer N-insertions in productive TCRs, according to a later genetic analysis. Assigning TCR associations to individual alleles was difficult when HLA alleles, especially DR and DQ, strongly co-occurred. Because HLA typing was unavailable for some donors at each locus, only the typed subset was used in association tests. For the cohort, immune exposure information was limited to CMV serostatus. According to a later analysis, TCR association rates differed among HLA loci, with DRB1 alleles showing the most associated TCRs and HLA-C alleles showing the fewest. A later analysis found that most CMV-associated TCR beta chains appeared HLA-restricted, with HLA associations seemingly driven largely by CMV exposure. The study listed 150 to 200 TCR beta chains as associated with cytomegalovirus. A later genetic analysis associated a missense DCLRE1C variant with V-gene and J-gene trimming of TCR beta chains, and an independent cohort replicated the association. In vitro tests confirmed that a few of the cytomegalovirus-associated TCR beta chains recognize cytomegalovirus antigens. In this cohort, only TCR beta chains were sequenced, and detectable features were limited by the absence of alpha or paired-chain data. The 87-base-pair reads could not distinguish some IMGT-functional V segments, including TRBV6-2 and TRBV6-3, so those segments were excluded. A further reported finding was that TCR beta sequences accurately predicted the HLA-A and HLA-B alleles for most subjects in the first cohort. In a later analysis, some 17,000 TCR beta sequences were associated with specific HLA alleles at a false discovery rate of 0.05. Broadly in line with IMGT annotations, most TCR beta V segments showed up in productive rearrangements about 90% or about 30% of the time in an earlier analysis of around 600 of the donors. According to a later analysis, parvovirus B19, influenza, CMV and Epstein-Barr virus appeared linked to several top co-occurrence clusters. Because counts were too low, approximately 18 rarely observed V segments, including chromosome 9 orphons, were excluded from the earlier analysis of 587 of the donors. In a later analysis, HLA-associated TCR beta chains showed more clonal expansion and lower generation probabilities than non-associated chains that were equally common. A cluster of highly shared sequence variants was judged likely to represent a technical artifact of the sequencing pipeline. The authors suggested that the approach could potentially be generalized to other disease states and immunological phenotypes. The classifier was reported to diagnose cytomegalovirus status with high specificity and sensitivity in both the original cohort and the validation cohort. Roughly uniform sequencing depth across donors was assumed in presence/absence analyses, although this assumption may not hold. Across donors, most TCR sequences were observed very rarely, whereas some public TCRs were present in many individuals. Linkage disequilibrium might explain the correlated functional status among segregating V segments, but an unknown experimental factor could not be ruled out.

The CDR3, from cysteine to phenylalanine, totals 15 residues. Just the 45-base CDR3 DNA is kept, in frame starting at base 1. V loses 0 bases of germline sequence and J loses 6 bases, and the interval between the two ends is 13 bases. In the germline V gene, CDR1 corresponds to SGHTA and CDR2 to FQGNSA. This TCR came from a man aged 25-45 years in good health and CMV-seronegative. This chain is built from TRBV7-2 and TRBJ2-3, with TRBD2 perhaps the D gene, on 5 matching bases. The material sequenced was PBMCs. The DNA sequence is as follows: TGTGCCAGCAGCTTAGCAGAGGCGGGTTGGGATACGCAGTATTTT. This sequence encodes CASSLAEAGWDTQYF.